This T cell receptor beta chain was captured by sequencing in a study of metastatic and nonmetastatic thyroid tumors. Across the whole study: Repertoires were compared across blood and tumor or nodule tissue from malignant and benign thyroid patients. Overall study findings and caveats: In both blood and tumor samples, TCR beta diversity was reported significantly higher for malignant than benign nodules.

The V end was cut by 3 bases, the J end by 4 bases, with 15 bases between. The CDR3 is made up of 16 amino acids. CDR1 is MNHNS and CDR2 is SASEGT in the germline V gene. This clone was detected only a few times. No antigen is known for it. In the authors' methods: A distant-metastasis classifier for papillary thyroid cancer was built using CDR3 differences across clinicopathological groups. TCRdb reanalyzed the PCR reads with MiXCR. It is TCRdb's table, rather than the study itself, that gives the V and J calls and clone size. Counted here are fewer than 25,000 clones, around 17% occurring once; the ten biggest clones make up under 25%. Patients had received no treatment of any kind before thyroid surgery.

The TCR sequence derives from a male donor with papillary thyroid cancer or a benign thyroid nodule (not recorded which). Some clones in this sample may be carry-over from other donors' samples. The chain recombines TRBV6-1 with TRBJ2-2, with D perhaps assigned TRBD1 or TRBD2 (5 bases each). Sequencing was performed on blood. The CDR3 nucleotides read TGTGCCAGCAGTGAGGGGGACGTATGTATCACCGGGGAGCTGTTTTTT. Translation gives CASSEGDVCITGELFF.